This T cell receptor (beta chain) was retrieved from a study of T cell responses to AZD1222 COVID-19 vaccine (dated by TCRdb to about 2021). In terms of the full investigation: A total of approximately 240 trial participants underwent TCR sequencing, of whom about 210 had received two doses of AZD1222 and around 26 had received two doses of the MenACWY control vaccine. Enrollment into the trials was organized by age into subgroups of 18-55, 56-69 and 70-plus years, and those subgroups contained roughly 150, 30 and 60 TCR-sequenced participants, respectively.

The research as a whole found: Because no day 14 peak-response samples were available, the repertoires could be characterized only after the peak T cell response. Nearly half of unique spike-specific TCRs reportedly recognized epitopes outside regions mutated in the B.1.351 and B.1.1.7 variants. Most participants were white British and females outnumbered males, and the authors suggested that clonal diversity may have been underestimated. Conclusions about previously exposed vaccinees are limited because only a handful of AZD1222 recipients were SARS-CoV-2 seropositive at baseline. The 56-69-year group was small, and its depth increase did not reach significance, likely because of low power. After two AZD1222 doses, spike-specific TCR breadth and depth were significantly higher than at day 0 and than in MenACWY recipients. The vaccine-associated CD4 TCRs covered the entire spike protein, and the dominant responses fell in regions 160-218 and 743-854.

Note on this clone: This receptor's antigen is unknown. It has no much larger one-base neighbor in the sample; base qualities were not kept.

V is pared back by 7 bases and J by 5 bases, with 14 bases lying between the germline termini. The germline V gene encodes CDR1 SGHNT and CDR2 YENEEA. The CDR3 goes from the cysteine to the phenylalanine over 13 residues. The DNA shown is the 39-base CDR3, in frame from base 1. The label giving this sample's time point can be read as: about 28 days (+/-7) after the second vaccine dose. AZD1222 recipients with second doses at about 4 weeks or about 12 weeks were pooled, because spike-specific TCR depth and breadth did not differ between schedules. Vaccinee samples came from UK trials COV001 and COV002, including a single-blind randomized controlled phase 2/3 trial of AZD1222 (ChAdOx1 nCoV-19) in healthy adults. Trial participant PBMC samples were collected at day 0 and day 28 after the second dose for TCRbeta chain sequencing. The CDR3 regions of human TCRbeta chains were analyzed by immunosequencing. The paper's data handling went like this. Repertoire TCRs were checked for matches against a reference library of SARS-CoV-2-specific TCRs that had been generated using the MIRA antigen-specificity platform. Breadth was defined as the fraction of unique TCRs that were SARS-CoV-2-associated. Depth was defined as the fraction of total T cells that were SARS-CoV-2-associated. Each spike-specific TCR was assigned to its reactive spike region and to a CD4 or CD8 class using the MIRA data. Log10-transformed breadth and depth values were compared by one-way ANOVA with Sidak's multiple comparisons tests. TCRdb's version of the immuneACCESS table is confined to in-frame rearrangements and falls short of the full clone set. An unresolved V gene accounts for under half of the shortfall where checked; the remainder is of unknown origin. V and J calls and clone size are copied from that table; D and trimming were computed from the DNA. Recorded for this sample are some 31,000 clones; roughly 90% of them occurred a single time. The top ten constitute around 15% of the sample.

The sequence links TRBV11-3 to TRBJ2-5, with the D call tentatively TRBD1 or TRBD2, each fitting 5 bases. The sequence was obtained from an adult who received the AZD1222 COVID-19 vaccine. The source was peripheral blood, collected 28 days after the second AZD1222 dose. The sequenced DNA: TGTGCCAGCACCCCAGGGTCGGGGGAGACCCAGTACTTC. This codes for CASTPGSGETQYF.